These 2 T cell receptor beta chains were all obtained from the same sample, sequenced in a study of cytotoxic CD8 clonotypes in ibrutinib-treated CLL. Clones were read by immunoSEQ multiplex PCR, and TCRdb kept only the in-frame ones, dropping some. The repertoire holds about 89,000 clones, with about 78% as singletons. This material consisted of PBMCs, taken after 12 months of ibrutinib treatment. The receptors derive from a human donor with chronic lymphocytic leukemia.

V gene TRBV2 combines with J gene TRBJ2-7; D not certain. Germline V CDR1 and CDR2: SNHLY, FYNNEI. The CDR3 is made up of 12 amino acids. V was trimmed by 5 bases and J by 2 bases, leaving 7 bases between them. The CDR3 loop reads CASSQGPYEQYF. Written as DNA, the CDR3 is TGTGCCAGCAGTCAAGGGCCCTACGAGCAGTACTTC.

By share of the sample, this clone is medium-sized (0.01 to 0.1%). The chain has TRBV11-3 and TRBJ2-1; 11 nucleotides line up with TRBD2. This CDR3 is 12 amino acids long. Germline CDR1 is SGHNT and CDR2 is YENEEA. V lost 8 bases and J lost 10; bases outside the gene matches: 4. The CDR3 region has the DNA TGTGCCAGCTCTACTAGCGGGGGAGAGCAGTTCTTC. This encodes CASSTSGGEQFF. Using reference TRBV11-3 and TRBJ2-1 for the parts outside the CDR3, the full variable domain is EAGVVQSPRYKIIEKKQPVAFWCNPISGHNTLYWYLQNLGQGPELLIRYENEEAVDDSQLPKDRFSAERLKGVDSTLKIQPAELGDSAVYLCASSTSGGEQFFGPGTRLTVL.